This TCR beta chain comes out of a study of post-analysis software for immune sequencing data. Study as a whole: Several disease courses (relapsing-remitting, secondary progressive and progressive-relapsing) of multiple sclerosis were included. Study findings and constraints: Patients used about five TRBV segments, including TRBV5-6, TRBV5-1 and TRBV20-1, more often than controls.

TCR beta cDNA libraries had unique molecular identifiers. One entry per CDR3 protein results from TCRdb running MiXCR on the PCR reads. The repertoire holds around 700,000 distinct CDR3 sequences, with 55% to 70% as singletons. Germline CDR1 and CDR2: SNHLY and FYNNEI. The J segment lost 2 bases and the V segment lost 10 bases, leaving 3 bases of the junction unmatched. This CDR3 contains 13 residues. In regard to this clonotype: Its matching antigen is unknown.

The rearrangement uses TRBV2 and TRBJ2-3, with 10 bases aligning to TRBD2. The sample comprised blood. The origin of this receptor is a girl between 2 and 10 years old with multiple sclerosis. The CDR3: CATSGGPTDTQYF. DNA for the CDR3: TGTGCCACTAGCGGGGGCCCCACAGATACGCAGTATTTT.